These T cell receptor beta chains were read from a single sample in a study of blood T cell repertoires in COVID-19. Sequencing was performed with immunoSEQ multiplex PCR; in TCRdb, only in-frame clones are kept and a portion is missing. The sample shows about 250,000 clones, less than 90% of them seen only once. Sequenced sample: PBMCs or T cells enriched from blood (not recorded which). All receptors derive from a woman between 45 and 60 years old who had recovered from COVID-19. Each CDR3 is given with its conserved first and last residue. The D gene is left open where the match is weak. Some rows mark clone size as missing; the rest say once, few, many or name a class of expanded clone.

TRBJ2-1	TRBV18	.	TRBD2	TGTGCCAGCTCACGTTTAAAGTCCAGTCTAGCGGAAAGGAATGAGCAGTTCTTC	CASSRLKSSLAERNEQFF
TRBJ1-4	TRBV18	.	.	TGTGCCAGCTCACCGCGTTTGGGGGAGGCATCAGAAAAACTGTTTTTT	CASSPRLGEASEKLFF
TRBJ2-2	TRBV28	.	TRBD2	TGTGCCAGCAGTTTGGTAGCGGGAGTCATCACCGGGGAGCTGTTTTTT	CASSLVAGVITGELFF
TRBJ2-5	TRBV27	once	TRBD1	TGTGCCAGCTCCAAGACAGGGGGCGAAGAGACCCAGTACTTC	CASSKTGGEETQYF
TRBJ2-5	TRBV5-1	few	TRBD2	TGCGCCAGCAGCTTGAGCGGGAGAGGAGAGACCCAGTACTTC	CASSLSGRGETQYF
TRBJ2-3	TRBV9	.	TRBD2	TGTGCCAGCAGCGTAGAGCATAGCGGGAGCTGGGGCACAGATACGCAGTATTTT	CASSVEHSGSWGTDTQYF
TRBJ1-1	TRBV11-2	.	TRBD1	TGTGCCAGCAGCTTAAACACCGGACAGGCCGTTGTTGAAGCTTTCTTT	CASSLNTGQAVVEAFF
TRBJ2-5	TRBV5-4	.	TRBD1	TGTGCCAGCAGCATAGAACAGGGGCCGGGGACCCAGTACTTC	CASSIEQGPGTQYF
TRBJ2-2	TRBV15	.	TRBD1	TGTGCCACCAGCGGTCGGACAGGGGGGCTGGGCGGCACCGGGGAGCTGTTTTTT	CATSGRTGGLGGTGELFF
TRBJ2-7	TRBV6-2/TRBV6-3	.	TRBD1	TGTGCCAGCAGTGACTTCGACAGGGTCCTAACCTACGAGCAGTACTTC	CASSDFDRVLTYEQYF
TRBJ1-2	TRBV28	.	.	TGTGCCAGCAGCCCCGGACAGAGGCACAATGGCTACACCTTC	CASSPGQRHNGYTF
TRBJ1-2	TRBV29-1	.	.	TGCAGCGTTGGGGACAAGTCCTATGGCTACACCTTC	CSVGDKSYGYTF
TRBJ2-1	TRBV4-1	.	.	TGCGCCAGCAGCCAAGGAGCTCGCAACTACAATGAGCAGTTCTTC	CASSQGARNYNEQFF
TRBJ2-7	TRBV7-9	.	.	TGTGCCAGCAGCCGCGGAGGAAGCGAGCAGTACTTC	CASSRGGSEQYF
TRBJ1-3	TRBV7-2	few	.	TGTGCCAGCACCTTCGGGGGGGCTGGAAACACCATATATTTT	CASTFGGAGNTIYF
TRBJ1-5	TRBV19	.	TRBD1	TGTGCCAGTAGTTTGGACAGGTTCAATCAGCCCCAGCATTTT	CASSLDRFNQPQHF
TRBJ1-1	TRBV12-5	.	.	TGTGCTAGTGGTTTACAGGGTGGGACTGAAGCTTTCTTT	CASGLQGGTEAFF
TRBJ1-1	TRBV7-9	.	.	TGTGCCAGCAGCTCCTTCCTGAACACTGAAGCTTTCTTT	CASSSFLNTEAFF
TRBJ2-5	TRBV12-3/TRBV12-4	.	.	TGTGCCAGCAGCGGTGATGGGACCCAGTACTTC	CASSGDGTQYF
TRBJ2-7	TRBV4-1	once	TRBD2	TGCGCCAGCAGCCAAACAGCGGGACTGATCTACGAGCAGTACTTC	CASSQTAGLIYEQYF
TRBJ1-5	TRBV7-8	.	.	TGTGCCAGCAGCTTAGGACGCAGCTTGGGCCAGCCCCAGCATTTT	CASSLGRSLGQPQHF
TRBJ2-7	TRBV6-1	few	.	TGTGCCAGCAGTGAAATCCAGCTAGCCTCATACGAGCAGTACTTC	CASSEIQLASYEQYF
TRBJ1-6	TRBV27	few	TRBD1	TGTGCCAGCAGTTTATACCTCGACAGGGAATATAATTCACCCCTCCACTTT	CASSLYLDREYNSPLHF
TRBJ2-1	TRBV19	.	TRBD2	TGTGCCAGTAGTAAAGGATGGGACGGGAGGGCCTCGTTCTTC	CASSKGWDGRASFF
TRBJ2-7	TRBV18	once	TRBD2	TGTGCCAGCTCACCATCCTCTGCGGGAGGAGGCTACGAGCAGTACTTC	CASSPSSAGGGYEQYF
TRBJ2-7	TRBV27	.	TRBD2	TGTGCCAGCAGTTTATCCGGGACTAGCGTATACGAGCAGTACTTC	CASSLSGTSVYEQYF
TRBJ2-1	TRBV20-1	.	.	TGCAGTGCTATCTCCTTTGTTGAGCAGTTCTTC	CSAISFVEQFF
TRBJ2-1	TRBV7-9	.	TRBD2	TGTGCCAGCAGCTTGACTAGCGGATACAATGAGCAATTCTTC	CASSLTSGYNEQFF
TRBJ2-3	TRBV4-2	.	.	TGTGCCAGCAGCCAAGCGATTAGCGGAGGCACAGATACGCAGTATTTT	CASSQAISGGTDTQYF
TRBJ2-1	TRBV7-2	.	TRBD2	TGTGCCAGCAGCTTAAATGGACTAGCGGGATTGAACTACAATGAGCAGTTCTTC	CASSLNGLAGLNYNEQFF
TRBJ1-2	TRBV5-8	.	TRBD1	TGTGCCAGCACACCCGCCGGGACAGGGGTCTACACCTTC	CASTPAGTGVYTF
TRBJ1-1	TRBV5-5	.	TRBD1	TGTGCCAGCAGGTTAGAGACAGGGACGAACACTGAAGCTTTCTTT	CASRLETGTNTEAFF
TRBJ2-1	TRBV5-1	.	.	TGCGCCAGCAGCAGGGCGGGGATGACTTACAATGAGCAGTTCTTC	CASSRAGMTYNEQFF
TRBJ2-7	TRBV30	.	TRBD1	TGTGCCTGGAGTTCCGGACAGGGGATGATCGAGCAGTACTTC	CAWSSGQGMIEQYF
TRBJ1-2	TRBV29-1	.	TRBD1	TGCAGCGTTGAAGCAGTGACAGGGCTTGGCTACACCTTC	CSVEAVTGLGYTF
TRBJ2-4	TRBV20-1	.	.	TGCAGTGCTTTGCTAAAAAACATTCAGTACTTC	CSALLKNIQYF
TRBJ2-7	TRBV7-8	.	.	TGTGCCAGCAGCTTACAGGGGACATACTCCTACGAGCAGTACTTC	CASSLQGTYSYEQYF
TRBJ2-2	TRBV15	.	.	TGTGCCACCAGCAGAGACCAGGGGTCCGGGGAGCTGTTTTTT	CATSRDQGSGELFF
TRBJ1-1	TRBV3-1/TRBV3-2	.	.	TGTGCCAGCAGCCACCGACAGGCTGGAACTGAAGCTTTCTTT	CASSHRQAGTEAFF
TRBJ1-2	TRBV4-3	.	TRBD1	TGCGCCAGCAGCCAGATCCCTTATCCCACAGGGGACTATGGCTACACCTTC	CASSQIPYPTGDYGYTF
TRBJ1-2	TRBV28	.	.	TGTGCCAGCAGTTCCTCGGATCAAACAGGAGCCTATGGCTACACCTTC	CASSSSDQTGAYGYTF
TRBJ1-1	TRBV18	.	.	TGTGCCAGCTCAATAGGGGGAGCGAACACTGAAGCTTTCTTT	CASSIGGANTEAFF
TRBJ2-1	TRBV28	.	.	TGTGCCAGCAGTTTCAACAAGGGGTCTCCTACAACTGAGCAGTTCTTC	CASSFNKGSPTTEQFF
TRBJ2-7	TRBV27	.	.	TGTGCCAGCAGCCGAGACAGAACCTACGAGCAGTACTTC	CASSRDRTYEQYF
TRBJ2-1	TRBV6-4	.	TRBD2	TGTGCCAGCAGCGGGACTAGCGGGAGTTACAATGAGCAGTTCTTC	CASSGTSGSYNEQFF
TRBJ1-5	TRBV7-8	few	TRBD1	TGTGCCAGCAGCCGGGACAGCCCTGGGAGCAATCAGCCCCAGCATTTT	CASSRDSPGSNQPQHF
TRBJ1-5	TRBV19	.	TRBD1	TGTGCCAGTAGAACCGACAGGGATAGCAATCAGCCCCAGCATTTT	CASRTDRDSNQPQHF
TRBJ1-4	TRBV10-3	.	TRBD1	TGTGCCATCAGTGAGTCCGGACAGGGGATGGCTGGTAGGGAAAAACTGTTTTTT	CAISESGQGMAGREKLFF
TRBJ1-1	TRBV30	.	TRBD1	TGTGCCTGGAGGACGGGACAGGGGGCTTCTGAAGCTTTCTTT	CAWRTGQGASEAFF
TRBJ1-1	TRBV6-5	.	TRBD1	TGTGCCAGCAGAGCCCGGGACAGGGAAGCTTTCTTT	CASRARDREAFF
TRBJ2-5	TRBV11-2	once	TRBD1	TGTGCCAGCAGCGCCCGGACAGGGTACGGGACCCAGTACTTC	CASSARTGYGTQYF
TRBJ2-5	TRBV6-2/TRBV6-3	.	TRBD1	TGTGCCAGCAGTGACACAGGGGTCATTCAAGAGACCCAGTACTTC	CASSDTGVIQETQYF
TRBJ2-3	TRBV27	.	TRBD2	TGTGCCAGCAGGATACTAGCGGGAGGGCCAACAGATACGCAGTATTTT	CASRILAGGPTDTQYF
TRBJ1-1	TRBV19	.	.	TGTGCCAGTAGTCCGACAGGAAACACTGAAGCTTTCTTT	CASSPTGNTEAFF
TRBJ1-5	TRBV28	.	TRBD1	TGTGCCAGCAGCATCAGGGGGGCGGATCAGCCCCAGCATTTT	CASSIRGADQPQHF